This T cell receptor (beta chain) was observed in a study of blood T cell repertoires in COVID-19 (dated by TCRdb to the early 2020s). Regarding the study in general: The collaborator samples originated in the United States, Italy and Spain and spanned the acute and convalescent phases of COVID-19. The prospective study material was composed of cDNA or gDNA derived from T cells, B-cell-depleted T cells, or PBMCs. The dataset comprised deeply sampled blood TCRbeta repertoires from subjects exposed to, actively infected with, or recovered from COVID-19. A freely available public database, intended as a resource for researchers studying the immune response to SARS-CoV-2, is where the repertoires were released. The samples were drawn from two sources: the first 160 participants of the ongoing ImmuneRACE study, and 1,200 or so subjects contributed by 6 global collaborators. The sample metadata nearly always contained a de-identified subject ID, COVID-19 status, age in years and sex. HLA class I and class II types, where available, came from metadata supplied by the sample provider rather than from assay-based typing.

What the study reported, not specific to this receptor: The amount of clinical and demographic metadata varied by source and participant and was provided uncurated.

Details on this clone: Its antigen has not been determined. Base qualities are not recorded, but no much larger clone differs from it by a single base.

Participants in the prospective study were enrolled through a virtual design, were aged about 18 to 100 years, and lived in about 25 United States geographic areas. Cohort assignment in the prospective study relied on participant-reported clinical history from a screening survey and a study questionnaire. Exposed participants had been in contact, within 2 weeks of entering the study, with a person who had a PCR-confirmed or clinician-diagnosed case of COVID-19. Mobile phlebotomists in the prospective study collected whole blood, serum and a nasopharyngeal or oropharyngeal swab from every participant. Additional blood draws and questionnaires over an approximately two-month period could optionally be provided by prospective study participants. Before DNA extraction, blood samples from the prospective study were shipped at room temperature or frozen. TCRbeta CDR3 regions were amplified from genomic DNA using the immunoSEQ Assay, a bias-controlled multiplex PCR. Per the source publication's procedure: Within the assay, amplification of reference gene primers was used to estimate how many nucleated cells each sample contained. Sequence reads were collapsed and filtered to measure the absolute abundance of every unique TCRbeta CDR3 rearrangement. For each sample, productive Simpson clonality was calculated by taking the square root of Simpson's diversity index across productive rearrangements. The table was pulled from immuneACCESS by TCRdb, which kept in-frame rearrangements only. Such tables lose some clones; where checked, under half of the loss comes from unresolved V genes, and the rest has no known cause. V, J and clone size reflect that table, while D and trimming were determined from the DNA. The sample yields about 320,000 clones; around 84% were counted once. Under 2% of the sample is held by the ten biggest clonotypes.

V drops 7 bases and J drops 6 bases, leaving 18 bases in between. The CDR3, cysteine through phenylalanine, is 13 amino acids long. Left in the record is the CDR3 DNA by itself, 39 bases read in frame from the first base. According to the germline V gene (reference sequence), CDR1 reads GTSNPN and CDR2 reads SVGIG. Input material: PBMCs or T cells enriched from blood (not recorded which). This chain joins TRBV30 to TRBJ1-2; the best D guess is TRBD1, with 6 bases matching. This receptor was identified in a young woman who had been exposed to COVID-19. This receptor has the CDR3 CASHMAGANGYTF. The sequence in DNA is TGTGCCTCCCACATGGCAGGGGCGAATGGCTACACCTTC.